These 5 T cell receptor beta chains came from one sample sequenced in a study of T cell repertoires in cytomegalovirus infection. Their antigens are not known. One entry per CDR3 protein, called by TCRdb with MiXCR from the reads. Of under 150,000 distinct CDR3 sequences detected, roughly 25% appear once; the ten largest clones hold about a third. What was sequenced was PBMCs, sequenced either directly or after in vitro stimulation (not recorded which). The receptor set was obtained from a human donor in good health (CMV status not recorded). Some clones in this sample may be carry-over from other donors' samples.

This clonotype was detected many times. The J gene is TRBJ2-7, the V gene TRBV7-2; 10 bases line up with TRBD2. This CDR3 has 15 amino acids. Trimming removed 0 bases from V and 1 base from J; junction bases left unmatched: 0. Germline V lookup: CDR1 SGHTA, CDR2 FQGNSA. The CDR3 nucleotides read TGTGCCAGCAGCTTAGCAGCGGGAGGGTCCTACGAGCAGTACTTC. Translation: CASSLAAGGSYEQYF.

This chain connects TRBV28 to TRBJ2-7; TRBD1 might be the D (5 bases). Germline CDR1 and CDR2: MDHEN and SYDVKM. V lost 2 bases and J lost 7, with 9 bases in between. This CDR3 comprises 12 residues. CDR3 bases: TGTGCCAGCAGTTTAGACAGAGGTGAGCAGTACTTC. Translation: CASSLDRGEQYF.

This clonotype came up many times. The chain couples TRBV28 to TRBJ2-1, with TRBD2 matching 13 bases. This CDR3 contains 16 residues. Germline-derived CDR1 and CDR2 are MDHEN and SYDVKM. Trimming took 3 bases from V and 10 from J; bases not matched to a gene: 9. CDR3 in amino acids: CASSFSLAGGPGEQFF. CDR3 coding DNA: TGTGCCAGCAGTTTCTCACTAGCGGGAGGGCCCGGGGAGCAGTTCTTC.

The J gene is TRBJ2-3, the V gene TRBV7-2, with D tentatively TRBD1 or TRBD2 (5 bases each). Trimming cost V 6 bases and J 2 bases, with 12 bases left between them. There are 14 residues in the CDR3. CDR1 is SGHTA, CDR2 FQGNSA, per germline. This CDR3 reads CASRKTGTTDTQYF. In nucleotides, the CDR3 is TGTGCCAGCAGGAAAACCGGGACCACAGATACGCAGTATTTT.

CDR3 residues: CASSGTYMNTEAFF. CDR3 bases: TGTGCCAGCAGTGGCACATACATGAACACTGAAGCTTTCTTT. The rearrangement joins TRBV6-1 to TRBJ1-1; no reliable D call. The CDR3 totals 14 residues. Germline V lookup: CDR1 MNHNS, CDR2 SASEGT. Deletions cut 4 bases from V and 0 bases from J, with 9 bases between.